These 19 T cell receptor beta chains were sequenced from one sample in a study of T cell changes during pregnancy in multiple sclerosis. Method: immunoSEQ multiplex PCR; TCRdb's copy keeps in-frame clones and lacks some. The table records 35,000 to 55,000 clones, 85% to 95% of them present only once. The sample was CD4+ T cells from peripheral blood mononuclear cells, taken in the third trimester of pregnancy. The origin of the receptors is a female donor with multiple sclerosis, enrolled in a pregnancy study.

This clone was found once. The CDR3 loop reads CASSQTSGRADTQYF. The CDR3 DNA sequence: TGTGCCAGTAGTCAGACTAGCGGGAGGGCGGATACGCAGTATTTT. This chain connects TRBV19 to TRBJ2-3; TRBD2 matches at 14 bases. This CDR3 spans 15 amino acids. The J segment lost 6 bases and the V segment lost 5 bases, leaving 4 bases of the junction unmatched. Germline V gives CDR1 LNHDA, CDR2 SQIVND (reference sequence).

The chain links TRBV2 to TRBJ2-3; no clear D. CDR1 and CDR2 (germline): SNHLY, FYNNEI. Trimming took off 6 bases at V and 13 bases at J, with 26 bases between the two ends. The CDR3 runs 15 residues. The DNA for the CDR3 is TGTGCCAGCAGAACCAACTCACAGATACGCAGTGTGGAGTATTTT. This translates into CASRTNSQIRSVEYF.

The genes are TRBV7-2 and TRBJ2-7, with 8 bases lining up with TRBD2. The germline gives CDR1 SGHTA, CDR2 FQGNSA. This CDR3 contains 15 residues. The ends lost 1 base at V and 1 base at J; junction bases unmatched: 3. The CDR3 here is CASSLEASGSYEQYF. In nucleotides, the CDR3 is TGTGCCAGCAGCTTAGAAGCTAGCGGGTCCTACGAGCAGTACTTC.

The rearrangement uses TRBV2 and TRBJ1-6; 8 nucleotides match TRBD1. The CDR3 is made up of 14 amino acids. V gave up 6 bases and J gave up 7 bases; unmatched junction bases: 5. Germline CDR1 SNHLY, CDR2 FYNNEI. Written as DNA, the CDR3 is TGTGCCAGCAGGATAGACAGGGGCAATTCACCCCTCCACTTT. It is translated as CASRIDRGNSPLHF.

The CDR3 is CASSSGTGLSSYNEQFF. In DNA form, the CDR3 reads TGTGCCAGCAGCTCCGGGACAGGGTTGAGCTCCTACAATGAGCAGTTCTTC. J is TRBJ2-1 and V is TRBV7-9, with 9 bases fitting TRBD1. V lost 4 bases to trimming and J lost 0 bases; unmatched junction nucleotides: 7. The germline CDR1 and CDR2 sequences are SEHNR and FQNEAQ (reference sequence). This CDR3 spans 17 amino acids. Supplemented by reference TRBV7-9 and TRBJ2-1, the full variable domain reads DTGVSQNPRHKITKRGQNVTFRCDPISEHNRLYWYRQTLGQGPEFLTYFQNEAQLEKSRLLSDRFSAERPKGSFSTLEIQRTEQGDSAMYLCASSSGTGLSSYNEQFFGPGTRLTVL.

The V call is TRBV11-2, the J call TRBJ1-4, with D possibly TRBD1 on 5 matching bases. The CDR3 spans 18 residues. Germline V lookup: CDR1 SGHAT, CDR2 FQNNGV. Trimming took off 5 bases at V and 0 bases at J, with 19 bases between the two ends. CDR3 sequence reads: CASSGGAGTAATNEKLFF. In nucleotides, the CDR3 is TGTGCCAGCAGCGGCGGGGCGGGGACGGCAGCAACTAATGAAAAACTGTTTTTT.

The genes are TRBV7-2 and TRBJ2-1; TRBD2 is a possible D gene (7 bases). In germline, CDR1 is SGHTA, CDR2 FQGNSA. V lost 5 bases, J lost 1 base, and 24 bases lay in between. The CDR3 sequence is 19 residues long. For the CDR3, the DNA is TGTGCCAGCAGCCTTAGCGGTTCGGGGGGCGGGAGATCCTACAATGAGCAGTTCTTC. Translated: CASSLSGSGGGRSYNEQFF. Complete variable domain (other parts from reference TRBV7-2 and TRBJ2-1): GAGVSQSPSNKVTEKGKDVELRCDPISGHTALYWYRQSLGQGLEFLIYFQGNSAPDKSGLPSDRFSAERTGGSVSTLTIQRTQQEDSAVYLCASSLSGSGGGRSYNEQFFGPGTRLTVL.

The chain links TRBV5-1 to TRBJ2-1; 11 nucleotides match TRBD2. CDR1 is SGHRS and CDR2 is YFSETQ in the germline V gene. V shed 4 bases and J 10 bases; nucleotides not matched to a gene: 7. The CDR3 loop spans 14 amino acids. CDR3 protein: CASSQTSGALEQFF. For the CDR3, the DNA is TGCGCCAGCAGCCAGACTAGCGGGGCGCTAGAGCAGTTCTTC.

The J gene is TRBJ2-2, the V gene TRBV6-1, with 10 bases lining up with TRBD1. V trimming: 11 bases; J trimming: 6 bases; junction bases outside the gene matches: 9. This CDR3 contains 14 residues. Germline CDR1 is MNHNS and CDR2 is SASEGT. The CDR3 sequence is CAGRRQGAAGELFF. The CDR3 nucleotides read TGTGCCGGAAGGAGACAGGGGGCGGCCGGGGAGCTGTTTTTT.

As concerns this clone: The missing conserved phenylalanine or tryptophan at the end of this CDR3 makes a read error likely. V usage is TRBV19 and J usage is TRBJ1-1; possible D gene TRBD1, 6 bases. The germline V and J ends were trimmed by 6 bases and 5 bases, with 13 bases remaining between them. The CDR3 is 13 residues long. Germline V lookup: CDR1 LNHDA, CDR2 SQIVND (reference sequence). The CDR3 DNA reads TGTGCCAGTAGAACAGGGTTAAGGACTGAAGCTTTCGTT. Residues: CASRTGLRTEAFV.

This chain links TRBV7-9 with TRBJ2-2, with 10 bases fitting TRBD2. From germline, CDR1 is SEHNR and CDR2 FQNEAQ (reference sequence). There are 16 residues in the CDR3. With 7 bases clipped from V and 1 base from J, the junction kept 6 bases outside the gene matches. This chain's CDR3 is CASTLRLAGNTGELFF. In nucleotides, the CDR3 is TGTGCCAGCACCCTTCGACTAGCGGGGAACACCGGGGAGCTGTTTTTT.

The chain joins TRBV9 to TRBJ1-1; D not resolved. Trimming left V 4 bases short and J 2 bases short, with 15 bases between. The CDR3 totals 15 residues. Looked up from germline, CDR1 is SGDLS and CDR2 is YYNGEE. The CDR3 DNA sequence: TGTGCCAGCAGCCCCCGTTTCAACAGAAACACTGAAGCTTTCTTT. It encodes CASSPRFNRNTEAFF. The whole variable domain, filled in from reference TRBV9 and TRBJ1-1, reads DSGVTQTPKHLITATGQRVTLRCSPRSGDLSVYWYQQSLDQGLQFLIQYYNGEERAKGNILERFSAQQFPDLHSELNLSSLELGDSALYFCASSPRFNRNTEAFFGQGTRLTVV.

V gene TRBV28 combines with J gene TRBJ1-3; 8 nucleotides line up with TRBD1. The CDR3 loop spans 18 amino acids. The J segment lost 2 bases and the V segment lost 7 bases, leaving 16 bases of the junction unmatched. The germline V gene encodes CDR1 MDHEN and CDR2 SYDVKM. CDR3: CASNTNGQGVYAGNTIYF. The CDR3 bases are TGTGCCAGCAATACAAACGGACAGGGTGTTTATGCTGGAAACACCATATATTTT.

The chain has TRBV5-4 and TRBJ2-2, with a tentative D call TRBD1 (5 bases). Germline V lookup: CDR1 SGHNT, CDR2 YYREEE (reference sequence). V lost 1 base, J lost 7 bases, and 23 bases lay in between. The CDR3 runs 18 residues. The CDR3 bases are TGTGCCAGCAGCTTGAGACAGATGATTTTTCCCTGGAGCGGGGAGCTGTTTTTT. Protein product: CASSLRQMIFPWSGELFF. Complete variable domain (other parts from reference TRBV5-4 and TRBJ2-2): ETGVTQSPTHLIKTRGQQVTLRCSSQSGHNTVSWYQQALGQGPQFIFQYYREEENGRGNFPPRFSGLQFPNYSSELNVNALELDDSALYLCASSLRQMIFPWSGELFFGEGSRLTVL.

This clone was recorded once. The chain links TRBV5-6 to TRBJ2-1; D is uncertain. The CDR3 has 15 residues. CDR1 is SGHDT and CDR2 is YYEEEE in the germline V gene. V was shortened by 1 base and J by 1 base, with 9 bases between the two germline ends. DNA for the CDR3: TGTGCCAGCAGCTTGCCCACAAATTCCTACAATGAGCAGTTCTTC. Translating gives CASSLPTNSYNEQFF.

In DNA, the CDR3 is TGTGCCAGCAGTGAATGGACCAGACAGGGGATCTCCTACAATGAGCAGTTCTTC. As protein: CASSEWTRQGISYNEQFF. The chain is built from TRBV2 and TRBJ2-1; 8 bases are shared with TRBD1. Losses at the gene ends were 2 bases for V and 0 bases for J; bases not matched to a gene: 9. This CDR3 spans 18 amino acids. Per the germline V gene, CDR1 is SNHLY and CDR2 is FYNNEI.

The chain recombines TRBV4-1 with TRBJ2-1; D unclear. Trimming took off 2 bases at V and 5 bases at J, with 7 bases between the two ends. This CDR3 spans 13 amino acids. The germline gives CDR1 MGHRA, CDR2 YSYEKL. The CDR3 spells CASSQPLNNEQFF. The DNA of the CDR3 is TGCGCCAGCAGCCAACCCTTAAACAATGAGCAGTTCTTC.

This rearrangement joins TRBV6-1 to TRBJ2-3; no reliable D call. Germline V gives CDR1 MNHNS, CDR2 SASEGT. Trimming took 6 bases from V and 14 from J, leaving 24 bases between them. The CDR3 runs 14 residues. CDR3 loop: CASRANPTADPPYF. CDR3 nucleotide sequence: TGTGCCAGCAGAGCGAACCCGACCGCGGATCCTCCGTATTTT.

The chain combines TRBV18 with TRBJ1-1; TRBD1 agrees at 7 bases. The CDR3 is 13 amino acids. The V gene end was trimmed by 4 bases and the J gene end by 7 bases; junction bases not matched to a gene: 6. Germline CDR1 and CDR2: KGHSH and LQKENI. CDR3 sequence reads: CASSQRRDSEAFF. CDR3 DNA sequence: TGTGCCAGCTCACAACGACGGGACAGTGAAGCTTTCTTT.